This is a list of T cell receptor beta chains from one sample in a study of glioma-infiltrating T cells. Each CDR3 protein gets one entry after TCRdb re-called the multiplex PCR reads with MiXCR. The sample consists of approximately 6,100 distinct CDR3 sequences, roughly 47% of them appearing once. Sequenced sample: glioma tissue, nonneoplastic brain tissue, or PBMCs (not recorded which). Receptors were obtained from a human donor with low-grade glioma or glioblastoma, undergoing nonglioma brain surgery, or in good health (not recorded which). The CDR3 runs from the conserved cysteine through the conserved F or W. Each record gives: V gene, J gene, D gene, clone size, CDR3 DNA, CDR3 protein. The D gene is left open where the match is weak. Size tells how often a clone was seen (once, few, many) or the class of an expanded clone, and some rows leave it out.

TRBV27	TRBJ2-7	NA	NA	TGTGCCAGCAGTTTATATTCTAGAGAGCAGTACTTC	CASSLYSREQYF
TRBV18	TRBJ1-4	NA	many	TGTGCCAGCTCACCACTAGGCGATGTAAATGAACAACTGTTTTTT	CASSPLGDVNEQLFF
TRBV12-3/TRBV12-4	TRBJ2-3	NA	many	TGTGCCAGCCAAGTAGGGGGGCCAGATACGCAGTATTTT	CASQVGGPDTQYF
TRBV10-3	TRBJ2-7	TRBD1	many	TGTGCCATCTCCGGGACAGGGGACGAGCAGTACTTC	CAISGTGDEQYF
TRBV19	TRBJ2-1	TRBD2	many	TGTGCCAGTAGTCCCACCAGCACTAGCGCTAATGAGCAGTTCTTC	CASSPTSTSANEQFF
TRBV20-1	TRBJ2-7	NA	once	TGCAGTGAATCCGGGCCAGGCATGGGCGGGCAGTACTTC	CSESGPGMGGQYF
TRBV5-1	TRBJ2-7	NA	many	TGCGCCAGCAGCCTCAGGGGCGAGCAGTACTTC	CASSLRGEQYF
TRBV12-3/TRBV12-4	TRBJ1-5	NA	medium-sized	TGTGCCAGCAGCACTTTGAATCAGCCCCAGCATTTT	CASSTLNQPQHF
TRBV15	TRBJ1-2	NA	medium-sized	TGTGCCACCAGCAGGCCCGGGACCGGAGGCTTC	CATSRPGTGGF
TRBV12-3/TRBV12-4	TRBJ1-3	NA	many	TGTGCCAGCAGTTTAGACCCCCTTTTAGGAAACACCATATATTTT	CASSLDPLLGNTIYF
TRBV6-1	TRBJ2-6	TRBD1	NA	TGTGCTGGAGGACAGGTGGTAGGGGCCAACGTCCTGACTTTC	CAGGQVVGANVLTF
TRBV5-4	TRBJ2-7	TRBD1	many	TGTGCCAGCAGCTCTAGACAGGGCCACGAGCAGTACTTC	CASSSRQGHEQYF
TRBV6-1	TRBJ2-7	TRBD1	many	TGTGCCAGCAGTCGAACCCCGGGACAGGGTTCCTACGAGCAGTACTTC	CASSRTPGQGSYEQYF
TRBV28	TRBJ2-1	NA	NA	TGTGCCAGCAGTTTGCGTAAACCCTACGATGAGCAGTTCTTC	CASSLRKPYDEQFF
TRBV11-3	TRBJ2-3	TRBD2	many	TGTGCCAGCAGCTTAGAGTCAGCGGGAGGTTCAGATACGCAGTATTTT	CASSLESAGGSDTQYF
TRBV28	TRBJ1-2	NA	medium-sized	TGTGCCAGCAGTGCCGGGGGGGGTCCCGCCTATGGCTACACCTTC	CASSAGGGPAYGYTF
TRBV20-1	TRBJ1-5	TRBD1	NA	TGCAGTGCTAATGCAGGGGGCGATACGCAGCCCCAGCATTTT	CSANAGGDTQPQHF
TRBV6-2/TRBV6-3	TRBJ2-1	NA	large	TGTGCCAGCAGTTACTTGGTGGAAGATGAGCAGTTCTTC	CASSYLVEDEQFF
TRBV4-3	TRBJ2-1	NA	NA	TGCGCCAGCAGCTATATTACAGACAATGAGCAGTTCTTC	CASSYITDNEQFF
TRBV6-1	TRBJ1-5	NA	medium-sized	TGTGCCAGCAGTTCAGGACAGCCCAATCAGCCCCAGCATTTT	CASSSGQPNQPQHF